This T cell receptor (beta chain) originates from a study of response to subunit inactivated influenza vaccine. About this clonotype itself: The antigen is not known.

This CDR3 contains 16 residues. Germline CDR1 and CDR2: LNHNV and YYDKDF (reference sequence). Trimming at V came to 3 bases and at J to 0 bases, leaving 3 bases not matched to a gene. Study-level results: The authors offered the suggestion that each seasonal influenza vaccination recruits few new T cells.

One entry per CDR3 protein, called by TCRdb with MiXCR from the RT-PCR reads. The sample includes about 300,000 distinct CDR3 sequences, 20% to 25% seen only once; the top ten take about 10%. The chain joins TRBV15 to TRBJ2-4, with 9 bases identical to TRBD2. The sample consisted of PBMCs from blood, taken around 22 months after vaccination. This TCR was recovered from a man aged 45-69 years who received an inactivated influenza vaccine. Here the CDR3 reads CATSSRLAVAKNIQYF. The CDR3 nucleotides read TGTGCCACCAGCAGTCGACTAGCGGTAGCCAAAAACATTCAGTACTTC.